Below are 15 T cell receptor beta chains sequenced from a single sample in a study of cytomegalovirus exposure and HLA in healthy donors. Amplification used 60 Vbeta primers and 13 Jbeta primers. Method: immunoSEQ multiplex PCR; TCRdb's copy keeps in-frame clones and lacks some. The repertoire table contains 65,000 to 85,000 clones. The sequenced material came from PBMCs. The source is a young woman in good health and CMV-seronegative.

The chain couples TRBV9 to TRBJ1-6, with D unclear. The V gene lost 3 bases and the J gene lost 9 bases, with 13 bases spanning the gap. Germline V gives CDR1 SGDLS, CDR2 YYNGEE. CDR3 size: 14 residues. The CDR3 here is CASSERPTGSPLHF. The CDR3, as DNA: TGTGCCAGCAGCGAGCGACCGACGGGTTCACCCCTCCACTTT.

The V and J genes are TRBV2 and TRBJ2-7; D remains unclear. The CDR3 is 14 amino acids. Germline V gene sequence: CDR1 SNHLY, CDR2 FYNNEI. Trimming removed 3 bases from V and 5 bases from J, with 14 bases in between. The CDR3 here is CASSDTSPLDEQYF. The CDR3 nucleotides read TGTGCCAGCAGTGATACGAGTCCCCTCGACGAGCAGTACTTC.

The CDR3 DNA reads as TGTGCCAGCAGCAGAGTGGGACAAGGTGCCTACGAGCAGTACTTC. Translating gives CASSRVGQGAYEQYF. This rearrangement joins TRBV11-2 to TRBJ2-7; D possibly corresponds to TRBD1 (6 bases). The CDR3 runs to 15 residues. V gave up 5 bases and J gave up 2 bases, with 16 bases separating them. Germline loops: CDR1 SGHAT, CDR2 FQNNGV. The full variable domain, rest sourced from reference TRBV11-2 and TRBJ2-7, is EAGVAQSPRYKIIEKRQSVAFWCNPISGHATLYWYQQILGQGPKLLIQFQNNGVVDDSQLPKDRFSAERLKGVDSTLKIQPAKLEDSAVYLCASSRVGQGAYEQYFGPGTRLTVT.

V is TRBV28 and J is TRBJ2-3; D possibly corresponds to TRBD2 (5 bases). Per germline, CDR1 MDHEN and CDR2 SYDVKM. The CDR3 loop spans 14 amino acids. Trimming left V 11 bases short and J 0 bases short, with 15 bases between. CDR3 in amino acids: CASTPDSSTDTQYF. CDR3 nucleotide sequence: TGTGCCTCAACACCGGACTCTAGCACAGATACGCAGTATTTT.

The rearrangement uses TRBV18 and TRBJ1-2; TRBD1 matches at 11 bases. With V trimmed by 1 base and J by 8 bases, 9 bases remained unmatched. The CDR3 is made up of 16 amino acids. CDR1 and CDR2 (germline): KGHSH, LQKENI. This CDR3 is CASSPLGQGAAGGYTF. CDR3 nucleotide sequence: TGTGCCAGCTCACCACTCGGACAGGGGGCAGCCGGGGGCTACACCTTC.

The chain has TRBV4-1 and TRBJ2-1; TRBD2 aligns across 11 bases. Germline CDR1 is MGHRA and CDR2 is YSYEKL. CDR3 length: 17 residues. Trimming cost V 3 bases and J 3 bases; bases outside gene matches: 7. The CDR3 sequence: CASSHLVAGGNYNEQFF. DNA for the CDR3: TGCGCCAGCAGCCACCTAGTAGCGGGAGGGAACTACAATGAGCAGTTCTTC.

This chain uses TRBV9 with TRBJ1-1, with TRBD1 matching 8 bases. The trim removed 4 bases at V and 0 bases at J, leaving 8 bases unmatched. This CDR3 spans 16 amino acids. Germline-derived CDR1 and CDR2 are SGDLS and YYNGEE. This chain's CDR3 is CASSPPTGEVNTEAFF. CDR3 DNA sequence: TGTGCCAGCAGCCCCCCGACAGGGGAGGTGAACACTGAAGCTTTCTTT. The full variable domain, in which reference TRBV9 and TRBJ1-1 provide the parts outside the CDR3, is DSGVTQTPKHLITATGQRVTLRCSPRSGDLSVYWYQQSLDQGLQFLIQYYNGEERAKGNILERFSAQQFPDLHSELNLSSLELGDSALYFCASSPPTGEVNTEAFFGQGTRLTVV.

The CDR3: CASSQTTGRRFEQYF. CDR3 in DNA: TGTGCCAGCAGCCAAACGACGGGAAGAAGGTTCGAGCAGTACTTC. The rearrangement links TRBV7-8 to TRBJ2-7; possibly TRBD2 for D (5 bases). This CDR3 spans 15 amino acids. The V and J ends lost 5 bases and 6 bases respectively, with 20 bases between them. CDR1 is SGHVS, CDR2 FQNEAQ, per germline.

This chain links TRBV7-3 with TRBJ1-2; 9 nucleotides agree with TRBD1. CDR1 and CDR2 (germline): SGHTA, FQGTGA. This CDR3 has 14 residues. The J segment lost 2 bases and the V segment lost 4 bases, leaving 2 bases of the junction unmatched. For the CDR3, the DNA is TGTGCCAGCAGCTCCGGACAGGGGAACTATGGCTACACCTTC. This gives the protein CASSSGQGNYGYTF.

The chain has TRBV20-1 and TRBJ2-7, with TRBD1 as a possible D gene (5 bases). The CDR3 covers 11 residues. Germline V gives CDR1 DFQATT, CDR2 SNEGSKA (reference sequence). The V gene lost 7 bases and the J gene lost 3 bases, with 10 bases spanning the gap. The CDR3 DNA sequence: TGCAGTGGGCAGGGTATCTACGAGCAGTACTTC. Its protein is CSGQGIYEQYF.

The CDR3 loop reads CASTSGYEQYF. Written as DNA, the CDR3 is TGTGCCAGCACGTCGGGCTACGAGCAGTACTTC. The chain is built from TRBV27 and TRBJ2-7; D is unclear. Germline lookup yields CDR1 MNHEY and CDR2 SMNVEV (reference sequence). The CDR3 extends over 11 amino acids. Trimming shortened V by 7 bases and J by 3 bases, and 7 bases separated the two germline ends.

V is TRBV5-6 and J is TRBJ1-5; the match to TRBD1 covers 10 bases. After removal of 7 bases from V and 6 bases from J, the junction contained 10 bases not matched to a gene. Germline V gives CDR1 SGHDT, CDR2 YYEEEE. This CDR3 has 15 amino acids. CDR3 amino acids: CASCAGQGISQPQHF. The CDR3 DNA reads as TGTGCCAGCTGCGCGGGACAGGGGATCAGTCAGCCCCAGCATTTT.

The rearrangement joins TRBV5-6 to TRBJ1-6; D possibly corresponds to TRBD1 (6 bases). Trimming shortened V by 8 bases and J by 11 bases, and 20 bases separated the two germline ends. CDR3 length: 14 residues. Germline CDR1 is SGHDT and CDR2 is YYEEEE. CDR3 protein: CARKWGPHQAPLHF. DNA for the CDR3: TGTGCCAGGAAATGGGGGCCCCACCAAGCACCCCTCCACTTT.

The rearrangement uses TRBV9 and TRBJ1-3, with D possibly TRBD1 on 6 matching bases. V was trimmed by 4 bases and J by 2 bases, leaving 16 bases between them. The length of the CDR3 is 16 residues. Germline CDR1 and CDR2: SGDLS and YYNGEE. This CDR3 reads CASSPLDRRPGNTIYF. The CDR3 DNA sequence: TGTGCCAGCAGCCCCCTGGACAGAAGGCCTGGAAACACCATATATTTT.

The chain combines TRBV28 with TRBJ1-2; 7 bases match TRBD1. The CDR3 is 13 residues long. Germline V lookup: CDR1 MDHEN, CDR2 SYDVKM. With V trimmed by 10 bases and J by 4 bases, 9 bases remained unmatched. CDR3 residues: CATGERGPYGYTF. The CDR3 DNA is TGTGCCACCGGGGAAAGGGGGCCCTATGGCTACACCTTC.